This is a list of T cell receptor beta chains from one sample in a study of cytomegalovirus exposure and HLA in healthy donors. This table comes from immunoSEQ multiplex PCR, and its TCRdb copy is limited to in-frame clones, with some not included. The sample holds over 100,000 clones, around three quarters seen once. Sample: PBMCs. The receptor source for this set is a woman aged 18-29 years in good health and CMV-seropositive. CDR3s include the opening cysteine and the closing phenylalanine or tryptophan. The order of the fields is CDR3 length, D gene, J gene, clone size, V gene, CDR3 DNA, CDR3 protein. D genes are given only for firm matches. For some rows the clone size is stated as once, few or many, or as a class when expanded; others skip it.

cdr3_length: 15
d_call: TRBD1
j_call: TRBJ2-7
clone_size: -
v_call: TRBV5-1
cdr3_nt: TGCGCCAGCAGCATAGGACAGGGGGTTGGAGGCGAGCAGTACTTC
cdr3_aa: CASSIGQGVGGEQYF

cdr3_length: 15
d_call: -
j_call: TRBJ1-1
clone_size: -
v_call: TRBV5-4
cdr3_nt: TGTGCCAGCAGCGCCACTTCCTACATGACATCTGAAGCTTTCTTT
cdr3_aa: CASSATSYMTSEAFF

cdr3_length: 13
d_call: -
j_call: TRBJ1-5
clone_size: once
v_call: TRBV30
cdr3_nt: TGTGCCTGGAGTGTCAGAAACAATCAGCCCCAGCATTTT
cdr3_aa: CAWSVRNNQPQHF

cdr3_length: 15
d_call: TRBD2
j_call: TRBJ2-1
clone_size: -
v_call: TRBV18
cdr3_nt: TGTGCCAGCTCACCACAGACGGGAGGGCCCTATGAGCAGTTCTTC
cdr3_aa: CASSPQTGGPYEQFF

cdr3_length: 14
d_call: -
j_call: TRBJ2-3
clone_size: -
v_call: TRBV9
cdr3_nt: TGTGCCAGCAGCGTAGTTTCCAGCGCCGATACGCAGTATTTT
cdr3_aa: CASSVVSSADTQYF

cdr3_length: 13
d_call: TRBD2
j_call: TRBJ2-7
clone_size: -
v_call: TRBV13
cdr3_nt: TGTGCCAGCAGCTTCGGGGGGTCCTACGAGCAGTACTTC
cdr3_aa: CASSFGGSYEQYF

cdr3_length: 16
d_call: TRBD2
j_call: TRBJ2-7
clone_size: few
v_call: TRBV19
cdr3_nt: TGTGCCAGTAGTCCCCGGGGGACTAGCGTTTCCTACGAGCAGTACTTC
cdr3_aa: CASSPRGTSVSYEQYF

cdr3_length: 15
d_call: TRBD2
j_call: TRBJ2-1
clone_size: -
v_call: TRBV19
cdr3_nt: TGTGCCAGTAGTATTAGGGCGGGAGCATACAATGAGCAGTTCTTC
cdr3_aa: CASSIRAGAYNEQFF

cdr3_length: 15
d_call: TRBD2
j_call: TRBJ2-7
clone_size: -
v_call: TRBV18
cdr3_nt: TGTGCCAGCTCACCGACTAGCGGGAATCCCTACGAGCAGTACTTC
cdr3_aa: CASSPTSGNPYEQYF

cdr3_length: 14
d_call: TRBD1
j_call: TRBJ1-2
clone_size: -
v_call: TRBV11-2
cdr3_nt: TGTGCCAGCAGCTTAGGAGGGGGCACTGGGGGCTACACCTTC
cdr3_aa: CASSLGGGTGGYTF

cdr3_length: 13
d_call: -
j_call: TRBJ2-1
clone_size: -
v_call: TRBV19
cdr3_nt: TGTGCCAGTAGGAATATAGGTAGCAGTGAGCAGTTCTTC
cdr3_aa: CASRNIGSSEQFF

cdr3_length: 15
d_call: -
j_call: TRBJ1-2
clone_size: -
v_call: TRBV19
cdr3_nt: TGTGCCAGTAGTACCATCTCAGGGGCGCACTATGGCTACACCTTT
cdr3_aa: CASSTISGAHYGYTF

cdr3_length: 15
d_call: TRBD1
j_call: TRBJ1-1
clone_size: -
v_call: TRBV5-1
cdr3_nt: TGCGCCAGCAGGCCGACAGGGGGCCTGAACACTGAAGCTTTCTTT
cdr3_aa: CASRPTGGLNTEAFF

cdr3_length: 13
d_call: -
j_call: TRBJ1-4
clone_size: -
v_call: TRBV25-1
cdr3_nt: TGTGCCAGCAGCGGTCAGGATGAGGAAAAACTGTTTTTT
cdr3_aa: CASSGQDEEKLFF

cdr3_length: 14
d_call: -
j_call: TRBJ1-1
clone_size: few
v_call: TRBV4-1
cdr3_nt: TGCGCCAGCAGCCAAGGTGGCAGGGGCACTGAAGCTTTCTTT
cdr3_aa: CASSQGGRGTEAFF

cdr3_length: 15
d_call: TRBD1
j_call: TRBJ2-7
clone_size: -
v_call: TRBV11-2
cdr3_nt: TGTGCCAGTTATCTACAGGGGCCTTTAATCAACGAGCAGTACTTC
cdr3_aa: CASYLQGPLINEQYF

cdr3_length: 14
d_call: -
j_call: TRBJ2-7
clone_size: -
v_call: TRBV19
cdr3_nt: TGTGCCAGTAGTATAGGTGGCAGGTTATACGAGCAGTACTTC
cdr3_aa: CASSIGGRLYEQYF

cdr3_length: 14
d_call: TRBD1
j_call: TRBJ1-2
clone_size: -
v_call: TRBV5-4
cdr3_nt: TGTGCCAGCAGCGCAACAGGGGGCAGGTATGGCTACACCTTC
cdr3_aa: CASSATGGRYGYTF

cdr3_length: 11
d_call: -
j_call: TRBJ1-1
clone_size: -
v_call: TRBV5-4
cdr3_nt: TGTGCCAGCCAAAAGGGGACTGAAGCTTTCTTT
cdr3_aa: CASQKGTEAFF

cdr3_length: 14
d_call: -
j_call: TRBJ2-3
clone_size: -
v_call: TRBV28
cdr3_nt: TGTGCCAGCAGTCCCCCCCCGGGCACAGATACGCAGTATTTT
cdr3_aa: CASSPPPGTDTQYF

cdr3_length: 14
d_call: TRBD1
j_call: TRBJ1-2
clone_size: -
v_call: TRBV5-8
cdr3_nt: TGTGCCAGCAGTTGGGACAGGGGGTATTATGGCTACACCTTC
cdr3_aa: CASSWDRGYYGYTF

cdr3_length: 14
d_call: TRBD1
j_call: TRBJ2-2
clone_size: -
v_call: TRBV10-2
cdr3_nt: TGCGCCAGCAGTGGACAGGGAAGCACTGGGGAGCTGTTTTTT
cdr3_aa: CASSGQGSTGELFF

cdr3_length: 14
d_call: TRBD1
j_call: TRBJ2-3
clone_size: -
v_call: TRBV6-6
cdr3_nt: TGTGCCAGCTCAGGACAGGGGTCGAAAGATACGCAGTATTTT
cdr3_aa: CASSGQGSKDTQYF

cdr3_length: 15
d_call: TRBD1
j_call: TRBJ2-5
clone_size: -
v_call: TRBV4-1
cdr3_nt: TGCGCCAGCAGCCAGCCGGGACAGGGAAGGGAGACCCAGTACTTC
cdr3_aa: CASSQPGQGRETQYF

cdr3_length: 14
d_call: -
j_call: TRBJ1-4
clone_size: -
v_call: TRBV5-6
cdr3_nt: TGTGCCAGCAGCCTGGAATTGAGGAATGAAAAACTGTTTTTT
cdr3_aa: CASSLELRNEKLFF

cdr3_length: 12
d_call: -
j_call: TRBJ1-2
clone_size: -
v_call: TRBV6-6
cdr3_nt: TGTGCCAGCAGTTACGAGAACTATGGCTACACCTTC
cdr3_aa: CASSYENYGYTF

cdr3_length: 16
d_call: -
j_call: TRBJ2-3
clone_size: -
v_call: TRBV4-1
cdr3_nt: TGCGCCAGCAGCCAAGATGGGCAGATTAGCACAGATACGCAGTATTTT
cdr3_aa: CASSQDGQISTDTQYF

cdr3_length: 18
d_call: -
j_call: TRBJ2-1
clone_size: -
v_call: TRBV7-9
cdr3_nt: TGTGCCAGCACCGAGCCCTCGCGGGCGGCAGGGGGGAAGAATGAGCAGTTCTTC
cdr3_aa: CASTEPSRAAGGKNEQFF